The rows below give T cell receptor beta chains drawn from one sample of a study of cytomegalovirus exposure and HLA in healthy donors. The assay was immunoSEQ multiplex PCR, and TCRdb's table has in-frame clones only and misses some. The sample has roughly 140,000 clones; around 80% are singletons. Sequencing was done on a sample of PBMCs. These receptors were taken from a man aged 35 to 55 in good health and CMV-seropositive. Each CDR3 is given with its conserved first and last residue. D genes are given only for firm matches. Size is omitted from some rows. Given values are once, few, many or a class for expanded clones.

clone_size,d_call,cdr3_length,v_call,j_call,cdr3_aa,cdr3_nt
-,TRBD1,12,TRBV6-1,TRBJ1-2,CASGRLQGASTF,TGTGCCAGCGGGAGATTGCAGGGGGCGTCCACCTTC
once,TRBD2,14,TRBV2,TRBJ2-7,CASSVELLGLADHF,TGTGCCAGCAGTGTGGAACTCTTGGGACTAGCGGACCACTTC
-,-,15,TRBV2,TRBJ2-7,CASHLGTSAPYEQYF,TGTGCCAGTCACCTTGGGACAAGCGCTCCCTACGAGCAGTACTTC
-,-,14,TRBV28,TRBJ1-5,CASIREVRNQPQHF,TGTGCCAGCATACGAGAGGTACGCAATCAGCCCCAGCATTTT
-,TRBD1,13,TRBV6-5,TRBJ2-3,CASSGQGTDTQYF,TGTGCCAGCAGTGGACAGGGCACAGATACGCAGTATTTT
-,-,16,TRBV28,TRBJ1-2,CASSKGAGRRAYGYTF,TGTGCCAGCAGTAAAGGGGCGGGACGACGTGCCTATGGCTACACCTTC
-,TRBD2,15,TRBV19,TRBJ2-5,CASSIGGTNQETQYF,TGTGCCAGTAGTATAGGCGGGACTAACCAAGAGACCCAGTACTTC
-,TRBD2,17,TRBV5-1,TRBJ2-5,CASSWALSGGNQETQYF,TGCGCCAGCAGCTGGGCGCTAAGCGGGGGGAACCAAGAGACCCAGTACTTC
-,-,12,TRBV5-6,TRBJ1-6,CASSLPGSPLHF,TGTGCCAGCAGCTTGCCCGGGTCACCCCTCCACTTT
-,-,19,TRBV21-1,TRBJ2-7,CASSKANGAERTSSYEQYF,TGTGCCAGCAGCAAAGCCAACGGTGCGGAGAGAACGAGCTCCTACGAGCAGTACTTC